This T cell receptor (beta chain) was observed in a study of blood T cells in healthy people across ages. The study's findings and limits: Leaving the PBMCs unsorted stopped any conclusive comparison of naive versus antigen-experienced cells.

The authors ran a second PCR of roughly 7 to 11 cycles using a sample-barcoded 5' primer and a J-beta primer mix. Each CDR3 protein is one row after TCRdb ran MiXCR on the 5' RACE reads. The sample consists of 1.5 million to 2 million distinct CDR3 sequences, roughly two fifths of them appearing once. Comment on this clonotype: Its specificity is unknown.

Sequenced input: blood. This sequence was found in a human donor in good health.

CDR3 protein: CASSVTGTGETGEQYF. In DNA form, the CDR3 reads TGTGCCAGCAGCGTCACCGGGACAGGGGAAACAGGCGAGCAGTACTTC. This chain links TRBV9 with TRBJ2-7; 10 bases agree with TRBD1. The CDR3 sequence is 16 residues long. Germline lookup yields CDR1 SGDLS and CDR2 YYNGEE. Losses at the gene ends were 2 bases for V and 6 bases for J; bases not matched to a gene: 11. Together with reference TRBV9 and TRBJ2-7, the CDR3 gives the full variable domain: DSGVTQTPKHLITATGQRVTLRCSPRSGDLSVYWYQQSLDQGLQFLIQYYNGEERAKGNILERFSAQQFPDLHSELNLSSLELGDSALYFCASSVTGTGETGEQYFGPGTRLTVT.